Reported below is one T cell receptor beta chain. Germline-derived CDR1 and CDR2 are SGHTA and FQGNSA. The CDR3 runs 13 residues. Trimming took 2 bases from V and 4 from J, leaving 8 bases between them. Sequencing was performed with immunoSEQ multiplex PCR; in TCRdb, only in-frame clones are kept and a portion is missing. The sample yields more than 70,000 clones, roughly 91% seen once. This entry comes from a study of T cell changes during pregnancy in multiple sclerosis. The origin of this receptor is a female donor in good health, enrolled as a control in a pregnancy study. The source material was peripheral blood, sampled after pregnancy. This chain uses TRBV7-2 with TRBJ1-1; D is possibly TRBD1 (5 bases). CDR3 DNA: TGTGCCAGCAGCTTACCCGGGGGCACTGAAGCTTTCTTT. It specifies CASSLPGGTEAFF.